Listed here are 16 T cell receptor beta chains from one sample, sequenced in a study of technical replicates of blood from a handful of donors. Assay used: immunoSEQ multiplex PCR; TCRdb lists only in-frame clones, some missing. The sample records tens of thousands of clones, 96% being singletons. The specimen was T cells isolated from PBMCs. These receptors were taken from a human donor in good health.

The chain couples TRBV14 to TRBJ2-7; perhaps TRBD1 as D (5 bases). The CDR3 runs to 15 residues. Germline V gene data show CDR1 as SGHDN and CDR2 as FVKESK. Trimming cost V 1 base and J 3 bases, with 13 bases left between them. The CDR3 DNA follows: TGTGCCAGCAGCCAAGCGATTCAGGGCCACTACGAGCAGTACTTC. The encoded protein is CASSQAIQGHYEQYF. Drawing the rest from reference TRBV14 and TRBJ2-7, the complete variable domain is EAGVTQFPSHSVIEKGQTVTLRCDPISGHDNLYWYRRVMGKEIKFLLHFVKESKQDESGMPNNRFLAERTGGTYSTLKVQPAELEDSGVYFCASSQAIQGHYEQYFGPGTRLTVT.

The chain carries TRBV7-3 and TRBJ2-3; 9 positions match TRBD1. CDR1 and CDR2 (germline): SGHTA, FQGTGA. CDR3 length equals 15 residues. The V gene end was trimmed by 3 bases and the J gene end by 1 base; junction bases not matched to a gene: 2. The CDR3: CASSFRDRGTDTQYF. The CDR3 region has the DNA TGTGCCAGCAGCTTCCGGGACAGGGGCACAGATACGCAGTATTTT.

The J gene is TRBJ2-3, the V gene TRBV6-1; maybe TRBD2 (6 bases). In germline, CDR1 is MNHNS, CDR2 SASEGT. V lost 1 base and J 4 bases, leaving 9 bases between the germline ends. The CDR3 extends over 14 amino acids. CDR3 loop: CASSEGLVPDTQYF. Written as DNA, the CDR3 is TGTGCCAGCAGTGAAGGACTAGTCCCAGATACGCAGTATTTT.

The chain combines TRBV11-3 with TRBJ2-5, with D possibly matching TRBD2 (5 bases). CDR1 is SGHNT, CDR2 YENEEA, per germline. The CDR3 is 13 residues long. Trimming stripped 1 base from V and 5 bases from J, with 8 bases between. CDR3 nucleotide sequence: TGTGCCAGCAGCTTAGCGGGAAGGGAGACCCAGTACTTC. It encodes CASSLAGRETQYF. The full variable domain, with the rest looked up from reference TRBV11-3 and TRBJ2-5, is EAGVVQSPRYKIIEKKQPVAFWCNPISGHNTLYWYLQNLGQGPELLIRYENEEAVDDSQLPKDRFSAERLKGVDSTLKIQPAELGDSAVYLCASSLAGRETQYFGPGTRLLVL.

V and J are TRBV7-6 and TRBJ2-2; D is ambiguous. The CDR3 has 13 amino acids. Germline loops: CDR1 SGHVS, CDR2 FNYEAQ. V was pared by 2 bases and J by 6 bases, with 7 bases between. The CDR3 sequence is CASSLNPSGELFF. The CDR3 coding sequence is TGTGCCAGCAGCTTAAATCCGTCCGGGGAGCTGTTTTTT. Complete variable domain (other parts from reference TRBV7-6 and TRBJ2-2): GAGVSQSPRYKVTKRGQDVALRCDPISGHVSLYWYRQALGQGPEFLTYFNYEAQQDKSGLPNDRFSAERPEGSISTLTIQRTEQRDSAMYRCASSLNPSGELFFGEGSRLTVL.

The chain's CDR3 is CASSDVPSGEGYNEQFF. DNA of the CDR3: TGCGCCAGCAGCGACGTTCCTAGCGGGGAGGGGTACAATGAGCAGTTCTTC. The chain is built from TRBV4-3 and TRBJ2-1, with 9 positions matching TRBD2. Losses at the gene ends were 5 bases for V and 4 bases for J; bases not matched to a gene: 12. The CDR3 contains 17 residues. The V gene's germline CDR1 is LGHNA and CDR2 YSLEER.

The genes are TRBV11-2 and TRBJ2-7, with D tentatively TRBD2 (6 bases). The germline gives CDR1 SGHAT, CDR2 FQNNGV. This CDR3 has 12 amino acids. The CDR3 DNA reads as TGTGGGTCGGTGGGAGGCCCCTACGAGCAGTACTTC. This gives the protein CGSVGGPYEQYF.

In DNA form, the CDR3 reads TGTGCCAGCTGTTGGGGAGCAGAGGTTGTAAACATTCAGTACTTC. This encodes CASCWGAEVVNIQYF. The chain has TRBV6-6 and TRBJ2-4, with D possibly matching TRBD2 (5 bases). The V gene's germline CDR1 is MNHNY and CDR2 SVGAGI (reference sequence). Trimming left V 8 bases short and J 6 bases short, with 20 bases between. This CDR3 has 15 amino acids.

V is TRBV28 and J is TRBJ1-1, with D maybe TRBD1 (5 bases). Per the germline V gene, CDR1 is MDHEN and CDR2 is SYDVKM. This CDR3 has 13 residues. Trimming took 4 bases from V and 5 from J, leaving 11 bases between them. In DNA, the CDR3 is TGTGCCAGCAGTTGGACAATGGGGACTGAAGCTTTCTTT. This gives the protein CASSWTMGTEAFF.

CDR3 in DNA: TGTGCCAGCAGTTTGCCCCTGAGCTCCTACGAGCAGTACTTC. It translates to CASSLPLSSYEQYF. The chain recombines TRBV28 with TRBJ2-7; no clear D gene. The germline V and J ends were trimmed by 3 bases and 0 bases, with 9 bases remaining between them. Germline V CDR1 and CDR2: MDHEN, SYDVKM. This CDR3 contains 14 residues.

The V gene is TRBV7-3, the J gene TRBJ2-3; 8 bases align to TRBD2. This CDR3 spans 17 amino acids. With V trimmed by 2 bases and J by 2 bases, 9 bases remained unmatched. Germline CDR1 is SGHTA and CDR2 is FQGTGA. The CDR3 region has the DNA TGTGCCAGCAGCTTAGACCCTAGCGGGTTCATCACAGATACGCAGTATTTT. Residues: CASSLDPSGFITDTQYF.

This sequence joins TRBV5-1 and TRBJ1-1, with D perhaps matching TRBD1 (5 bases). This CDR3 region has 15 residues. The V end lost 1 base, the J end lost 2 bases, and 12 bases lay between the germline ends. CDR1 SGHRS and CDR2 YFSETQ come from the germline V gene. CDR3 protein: CASSLYWDSNTEAFF. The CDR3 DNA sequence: TGCGCCAGCAGCTTGTACTGGGACTCAAACACTGAAGCTTTCTTT.

The CDR3 DNA is TGTGCCAGCTCGAAAGGAGGGACAGATACGCAGTATTTT. This sequence encodes CASSKGGTDTQYF. The chain uses TRBV18 and TRBJ2-3, with a tentative D call TRBD2 (6 bases). Germline assignment: CDR1 KGHSH and CDR2 LQKENI. This CDR3 region has 13 residues. The V and J ends lost 6 bases and 3 bases respectively, with 10 bases between them.

The CDR3 loop reads CASSQGIQGQRDTQYF. As DNA, the CDR3 is TGCGCCAGCAGCCAAGGGATACAGGGACAGAGAGATACGCAGTATTTT. This chain links TRBV4-1 with TRBJ2-3, with 7 bases lining up with TRBD1. This CDR3 is 16 amino acids long. Germline V gene lookup returns CDR1 MGHRA and CDR2 YSYEKL. The V and J ends lost 1 base and 5 bases, in that order; junction bases with no gene match: 9.

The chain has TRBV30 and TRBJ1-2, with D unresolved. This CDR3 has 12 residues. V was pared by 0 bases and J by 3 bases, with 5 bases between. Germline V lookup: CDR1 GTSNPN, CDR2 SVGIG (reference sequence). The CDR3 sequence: CAWSVGHYGYTF. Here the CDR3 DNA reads TGTGCCTGGAGTGTTGGCCACTATGGCTACACCTTC.

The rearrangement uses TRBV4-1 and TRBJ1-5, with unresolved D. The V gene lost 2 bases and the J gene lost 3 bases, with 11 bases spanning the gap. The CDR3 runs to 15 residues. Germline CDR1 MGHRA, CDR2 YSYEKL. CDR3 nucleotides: TGCGCCAGCAGCCAAAGTACTCACTTCAATCAGCCCCAGCATTTT. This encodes CASSQSTHFNQPQHF.